Below, one TCR beta chain is given with its context. The authors' processing: Amplified reference gene primers provided the basis for estimating nucleated cell counts. Here immunoSEQ multiplex PCR was the method, and the copy in TCRdb shows in-frame clones only, minus some. Clone size and the V and J calls come from that table; the DNA yielded D and trimming. The sample consists of roughly 250,000 clones, approximately 85% of them appearing once. The data originate from a study of blood T cell repertoires in COVID-19. Whole-study context: Donors in the United States, Italy and Spain gave samples during acute or convalescent COVID-19. T cells, B-cell-depleted T cells, or PBMCs provided the cDNA or gDNA that served as material.

V lost 6 bases and J lost 15, with 18 bases in between. Germline V gene data show CDR1 as MNHEY and CDR2 as SVGAGI. The CDR3 sequence is 12 residues long. Participant ages covered roughly 18 to 89 years across 24 US areas. The sequence came from a woman aged 25 to 39 who had recovered from COVID-19. The V call is TRBV6-5, the J call TRBJ1-5; a possible D gene is TRBD1 (5 bases). Input material: PBMCs or T cells enriched from blood (not recorded which). The CDR3 DNA sequence: TGTGCCAGCAGCGGTCGGGGGAAAAGATGGCATTTT. Its protein is CASSGRGKRWHF.